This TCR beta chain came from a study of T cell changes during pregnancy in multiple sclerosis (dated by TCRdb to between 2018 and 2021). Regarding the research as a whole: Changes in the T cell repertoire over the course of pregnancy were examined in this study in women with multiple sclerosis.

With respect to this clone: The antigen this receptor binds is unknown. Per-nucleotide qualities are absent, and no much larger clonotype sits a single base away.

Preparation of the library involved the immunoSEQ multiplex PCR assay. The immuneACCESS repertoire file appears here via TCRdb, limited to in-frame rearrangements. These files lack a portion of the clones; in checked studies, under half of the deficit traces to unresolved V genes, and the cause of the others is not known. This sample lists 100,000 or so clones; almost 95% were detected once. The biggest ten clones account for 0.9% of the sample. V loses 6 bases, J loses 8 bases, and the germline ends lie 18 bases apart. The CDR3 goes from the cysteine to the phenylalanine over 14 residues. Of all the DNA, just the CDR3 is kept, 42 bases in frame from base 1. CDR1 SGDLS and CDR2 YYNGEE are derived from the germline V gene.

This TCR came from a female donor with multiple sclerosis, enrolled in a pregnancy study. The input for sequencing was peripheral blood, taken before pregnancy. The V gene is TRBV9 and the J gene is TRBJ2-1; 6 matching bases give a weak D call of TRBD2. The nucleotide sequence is TGTGCCAGCAAGAAAGGGGACTTTAGCGATGAGCAGTTCTTC. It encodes CASKKGDFSDEQFF.